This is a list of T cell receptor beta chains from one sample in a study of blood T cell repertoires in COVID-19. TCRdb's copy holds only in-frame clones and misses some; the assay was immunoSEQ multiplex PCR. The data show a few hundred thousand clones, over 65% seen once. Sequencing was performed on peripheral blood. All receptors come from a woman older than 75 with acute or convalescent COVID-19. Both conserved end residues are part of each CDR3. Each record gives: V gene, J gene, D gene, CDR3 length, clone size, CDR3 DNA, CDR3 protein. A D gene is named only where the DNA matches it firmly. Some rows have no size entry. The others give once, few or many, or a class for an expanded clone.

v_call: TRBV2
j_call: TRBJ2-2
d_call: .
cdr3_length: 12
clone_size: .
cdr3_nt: TGTGCCAGCAGTAAGGACTCCGGGGAGCTGTTTTTT
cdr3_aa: CASSKDSGELFF

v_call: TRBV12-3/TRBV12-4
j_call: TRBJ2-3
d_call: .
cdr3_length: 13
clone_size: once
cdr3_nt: TGTGCCAGCAGTTCACTAGGGCGAGATACGCAGTATTTT
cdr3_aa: CASSSLGRDTQYF

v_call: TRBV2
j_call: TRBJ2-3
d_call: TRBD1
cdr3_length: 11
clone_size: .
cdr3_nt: TGTGCCAGCAAGACAGGGTTAACGCAGTATTTT
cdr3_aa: CASKTGLTQYF

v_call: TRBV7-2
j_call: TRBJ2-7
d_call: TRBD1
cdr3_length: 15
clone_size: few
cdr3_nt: TGTGCCAGCAGCCCCAGACAGGGAGTGTCCTACGAGCAGTACTTC
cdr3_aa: CASSPRQGVSYEQYF

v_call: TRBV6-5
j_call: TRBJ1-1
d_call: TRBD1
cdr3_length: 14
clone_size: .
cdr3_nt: TGTGCCAGCAGTCGACAGGGGTCGAACACTGAAGCTTTCTTT
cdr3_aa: CASSRQGSNTEAFF

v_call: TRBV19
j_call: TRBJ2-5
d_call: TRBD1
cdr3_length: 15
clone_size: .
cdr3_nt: TGTGCCAGTAGTATAGGCGGACAGGGGGCAGAGACCCAGTACTTC
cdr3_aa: CASSIGGQGAETQYF

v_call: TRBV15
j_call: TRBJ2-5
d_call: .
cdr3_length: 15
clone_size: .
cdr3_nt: TGTGCCACCAGCAGAGATTATGGGGGGGCTCAGACCCAGTACTTC
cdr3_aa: CATSRDYGGAQTQYF

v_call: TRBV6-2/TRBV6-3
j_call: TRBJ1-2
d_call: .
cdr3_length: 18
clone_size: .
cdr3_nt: TGTGCCAGCAGTTACTCGATTTCTTTAACAGGATCCTCCTATGGCTACACCTTC
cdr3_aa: CASSYSISLTGSSYGYTF

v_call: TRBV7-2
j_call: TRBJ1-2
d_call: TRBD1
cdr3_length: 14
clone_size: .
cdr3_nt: TGTGCCAGCAGCCGGACAGGGGGTAACTATGGCTACACCTTC
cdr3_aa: CASSRTGGNYGYTF

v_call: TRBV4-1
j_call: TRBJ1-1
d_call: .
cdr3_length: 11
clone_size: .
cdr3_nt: TGCGCCAGCAGCCAAGGACAGGAGGCTTTCTTT
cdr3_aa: CASSQGQEAFF

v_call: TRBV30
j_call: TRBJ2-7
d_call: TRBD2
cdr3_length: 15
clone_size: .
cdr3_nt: TGTGCCTGGAGTAACCAGCGGGAGGCGACCTACGAGCAGTACTTC
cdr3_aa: CAWSNQREATYEQYF

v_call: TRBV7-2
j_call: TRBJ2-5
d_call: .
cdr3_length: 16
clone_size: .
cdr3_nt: TGTGCCAGCAGCCTAATGGGGCCCCGAATTCAAGAGACCCAGTACTTC
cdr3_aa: CASSLMGPRIQETQYF

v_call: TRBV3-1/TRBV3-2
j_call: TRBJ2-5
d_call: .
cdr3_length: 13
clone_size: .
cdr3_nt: TGTGCCAGCAGCCAGGCCCGTCGAGAGACCCAGTACTTC
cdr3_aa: CASSQARRETQYF

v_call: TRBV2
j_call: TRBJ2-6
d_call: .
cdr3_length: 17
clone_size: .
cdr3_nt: TGTGCCAGCGGAAGGACTCAACGCACCGGTGGGGCCAACGTCCTGACTTTC
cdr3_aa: CASGRTQRTGGANVLTF

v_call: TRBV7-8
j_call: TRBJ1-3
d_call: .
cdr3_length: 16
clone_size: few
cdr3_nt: TGTGCCAGCAGCTTAGGGCAGCCTAGCTCTGGAAACACCATATATTTT
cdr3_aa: CASSLGQPSSGNTIYF

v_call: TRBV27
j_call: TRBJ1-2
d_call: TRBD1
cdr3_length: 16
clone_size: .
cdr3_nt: TGTGCCAGCAGACGGACAGGGGTCGGTGAGTTGGATGGCTACACCTTC
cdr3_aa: CASRRTGVGELDGYTF

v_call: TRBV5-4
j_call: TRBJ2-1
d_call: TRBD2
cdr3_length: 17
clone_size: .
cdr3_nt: TGTGCCAGCAGCCCGTCTTCAAGCGGGGGGGCTTTGCATGAGCAGTTCTTC
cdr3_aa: CASSPSSSGGALHEQFF

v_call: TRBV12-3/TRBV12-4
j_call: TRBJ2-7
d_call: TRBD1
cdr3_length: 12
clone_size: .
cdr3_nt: TGTGCCAGCAGTAGGGGGCCCTACGAGCAGTACTTC
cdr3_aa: CASSRGPYEQYF

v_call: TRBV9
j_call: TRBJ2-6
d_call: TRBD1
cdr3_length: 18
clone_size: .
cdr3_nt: TGTGCCAGCAGCGAAACAGGGGACCACGCTCTTGGGGCCAACGTCCTGACTTTC
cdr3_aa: CASSETGDHALGANVLTF

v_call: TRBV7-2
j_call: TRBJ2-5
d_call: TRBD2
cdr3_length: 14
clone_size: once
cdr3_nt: TGTGCCAGCAGCTCCGGGGGGGCCTCGGAGACCCAGTACTTC
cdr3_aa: CASSSGGASETQYF

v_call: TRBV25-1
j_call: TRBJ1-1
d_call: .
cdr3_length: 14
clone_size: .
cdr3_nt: TGTGCCAGCAGCCTAGGGGGGGGGTCCACTGAAGCTTTCTTT
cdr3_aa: CASSLGGGSTEAFF

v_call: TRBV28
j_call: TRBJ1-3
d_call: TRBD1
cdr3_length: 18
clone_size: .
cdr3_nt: TGTGCCAGCAGTTTCCCCTCGGGCAGGGGGCCCTCTGGAAACACCATATATTTT
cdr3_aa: CASSFPSGRGPSGNTIYF

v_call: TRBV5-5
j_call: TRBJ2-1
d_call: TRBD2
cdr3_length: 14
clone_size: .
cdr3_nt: TGTGCCAGCAGCTTCAGCGGGAGAAATAATGAGCAGTTCTTC
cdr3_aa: CASSFSGRNNEQFF

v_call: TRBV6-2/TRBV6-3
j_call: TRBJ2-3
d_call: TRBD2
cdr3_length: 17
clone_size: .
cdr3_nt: TGTGCCAGCAGTTATGAAACGGGGGGGCCTAAGACAGATACGCAGTATTTT
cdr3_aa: CASSYETGGPKTDTQYF

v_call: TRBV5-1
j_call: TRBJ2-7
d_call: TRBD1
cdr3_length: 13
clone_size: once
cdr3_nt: TGCGCCAGCAGCGGGACAGGTATTGGCGAGCAGTACTTC
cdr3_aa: CASSGTGIGEQYF

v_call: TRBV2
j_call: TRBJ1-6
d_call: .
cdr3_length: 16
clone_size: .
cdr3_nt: TGTGCCAGCATCCTCCAGGGGAGCTCCTATAATTCACCCCTCCACTTT
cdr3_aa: CASILQGSSYNSPLHF

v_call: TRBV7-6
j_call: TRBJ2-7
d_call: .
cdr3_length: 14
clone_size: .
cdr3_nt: TGTGCCAGCAGCTTATCGCGGACTACCTACGAGCAGTACTTC
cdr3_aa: CASSLSRTTYEQYF

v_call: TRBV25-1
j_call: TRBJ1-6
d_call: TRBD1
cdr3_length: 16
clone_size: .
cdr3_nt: TGTGCCAGCAGTTCCACCGGGACAGGGGTACGTTCACCCCTCCACTTT
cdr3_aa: CASSSTGTGVRSPLHF

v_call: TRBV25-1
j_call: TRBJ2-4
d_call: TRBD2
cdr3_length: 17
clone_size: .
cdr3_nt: TGTGCCAGCAGTGAGCCCCGAGGAGCGGGAGGAGGGGACATTCAGTACTTC
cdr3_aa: CASSEPRGAGGGDIQYF

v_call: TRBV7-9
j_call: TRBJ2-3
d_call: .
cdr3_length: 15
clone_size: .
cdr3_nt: TGTGCCAGCAGCTTATGGGACACTCGCACAGATACGCAGTATTTT
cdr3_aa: CASSLWDTRTDTQYF

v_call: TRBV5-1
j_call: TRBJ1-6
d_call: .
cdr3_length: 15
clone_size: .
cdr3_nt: TGCGCCAGCAGCTTTTACGGGGAGGGGGTTTCACCCCTCCACTTT
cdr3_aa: CASSFYGEGVSPLHF

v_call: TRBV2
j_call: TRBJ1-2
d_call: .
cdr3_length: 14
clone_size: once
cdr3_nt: TGTGCCAGCAGTGAGGCAACAGCTAACTATGGCTACACCTTC
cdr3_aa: CASSEATANYGYTF

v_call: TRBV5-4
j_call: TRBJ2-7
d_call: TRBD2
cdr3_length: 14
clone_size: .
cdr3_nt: TGTGCCAGCAGCCTTAGCGGGGTCTCCTACGAGCAGTACTTC
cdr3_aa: CASSLSGVSYEQYF

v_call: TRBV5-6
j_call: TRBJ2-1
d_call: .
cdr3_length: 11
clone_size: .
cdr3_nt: TGTGCCAGCAGCTTGGCTAGTGAGCAGTTCTTC
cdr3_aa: CASSLASEQFF

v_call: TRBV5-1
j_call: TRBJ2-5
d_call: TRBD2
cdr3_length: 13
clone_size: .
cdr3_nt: TGCGCCAGCAGCTTGCCGGGGGGTGAGACCCAGTACTTC
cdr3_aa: CASSLPGGETQYF